These 2 T cell receptor beta chains came from one sample sequenced in a study of Graves' ophthalmopathy and Graves' hyperthyroidism. Scientists amplified the TCR beta CDR3 regions from RNA transcripts. After a first-round RT-PCR with HTBI primers, a second-round multiplex PCR was run. TCRdb recomputed calls from the multiplex PCR reads with MiXCR, one row per CDR3 protein. The sample holds roughly 500,000 distinct CDR3 sequences, approximately 15% seen once. Sequencing was carried out using blood. These receptor sequences come from a woman aged 25 to 39 with Graves' ophthalmopathy.

This clonotype occurred many times. This chain connects TRBV12-3 or TRBV12-4 to TRBJ2-2, with D maybe TRBD1 (7 bases). Trimming shortened V by 4 bases and J by 6 bases, and 15 bases separated the two germline ends. This CDR3 spans 15 amino acids. For the CDR3, the DNA is TGTGCCAGCAGTTCGAGGACAGGAGGGGCCGGGGAGCTGTTTTTT. Protein sequence: CASSSRTGGAGELFF.

The J gene is TRBJ1-5, the V gene TRBV12-3 or TRBV12-4; the D gene is possibly TRBD1 (6 bases). This CDR3 has 13 residues. Trimming removed 4 bases from V and 7 bases from J, with 11 bases in between. The CDR3 bases are TGTGCCAGCAGTTACCTACAGGGACAGCCCCAGCATTTT. Translation: CASSYLQGQPQHF.